Each of the 3 T cell receptor beta chains below was sequenced from the same sample in a study of regulatory T cells in long-lasting Graves disease. Time point noted: persistent/refractory GD, antithyroid drugs over 5 years with positive TRAb. The TCR library was made from RNA that had been extracted from PBMCs in TRIzol. Arm-PCR of CDR3 regions with iRepertoire HTBI primers generated TCR beta libraries. MiXCR, applied by TCRdb to the multiplex PCR reads, yields one record per CDR3 protein. In the table there are almost 350,000 distinct CDR3 sequences, about 19% of which are singletons. The sample was peripheral blood mononuclear cells (PBMCs), taken when the disease was refractory, from a patient treated with antithyroid drugs. The receptors shown here come from a female donor with Graves disease.

There are many counts of this clonotype. The V and J genes are TRBV20-1 and TRBJ2-5; a weak D match, TRBD2 (7 bases). This CDR3 has 15 amino acids. Per germline, CDR1 DFQATT and CDR2 SNEGSKA (reference sequence). Trimming removed 2 bases at V and 4 bases at J, with 17 bases between. CDR3 amino acids: CSARRGGAVGETQYF. The CDR3 DNA follows: TGCAGTGCTAGAAGGGGGGGAGCGGTGGGAGAGACCCAGTACTTC.

The gene calls are TRBV2 and TRBJ2-7, with D possibly TRBD2 on 6 matching bases. Germline lookup yields CDR1 SNHLY and CDR2 FYNNEI. This CDR3 has 13 residues. Trimming pared 3 bases from V and 1 base from J, leaving 7 bases between. CDR3 nucleotide sequence: TGTGCCAGCAGTGAGGGACTTTCCTACGAGCAGTACTTC. It translates to CASSEGLSYEQYF.

V is TRBV12-3 or TRBV12-4 and J is TRBJ1-4; D is perhaps TRBD1 (5 bases). Trimming took off 5 bases at V and 8 bases at J, with 9 bases between the two ends. The CDR3 consists of 12 residues. CDR3 coding DNA: TGTGCCAGCAGTAGGGGCAGCGAAAAACTGTTTTTT. It translates to CASSRGSEKLFF.